The clone carrying this TCR beta chain is a singleton in its sample. Its antigen is unknown. The sample is drawn from a study of vaccination effects on CD4 cells after COVID-19. As for the study in general: Expansion of antigen-specific CD4+ T cells with viral peptide pools was carried out by the ViraFEST assay before sequencing. Each well held approximately 1.8 million PBMC cultured with around 10 ug/ml peptides and 10 IU/ml IL-2.

At the end of more than 8 days of culture, CD4+ T cells were isolated. TCRdb's copy holds only in-frame clones and misses some; the assay was immunoSEQ multiplex PCR. Altogether about 74,000 clones are present, approximately 77% being singletons, with the ten largest covering approximately 2%. Germline lookup yields CDR1 MNHEY and CDR2 SVGEGT. The V end was cut by 2 bases, the J end by 9 bases, with 10 bases between. The CDR3 is made up of 12 amino acids. The rearrangement joins TRBV6-2 or TRBV6-3 to TRBJ1-2, with D hard to call. This material consisted of CD4+ T cells from PBMCs cultured without peptide, taken before COVID-19 vaccination. The TCR originated in a human donor who received a COVID-19 vaccine. CDR3 protein: CASSYGVGSYTF. As DNA, the CDR3 is TGTGCCAGCAGTTACGGTGTTGGAAGCTACACCTTC.